The subject of this entry is one T cell receptor (beta chain). The antigen remains unidentified. The method was immunoSEQ multiplex PCR; TCRdb's version includes in-frame clones alone and lacks a portion of them. The repertoire holds 2,500 to 3,000 clones, roughly 66% seen once, with over 30% in the top ten. The data were taken from a study of CD8 T cell repertoires and HIV-1 epitope variants. Turning to the study itself: IL-2, IL-7 and IL-15 were added on days 3 and 7 of 10-day cultures. 1M T cells were kept uncultured as a baseline.

CDR1 is MNHEY, CDR2 SVGAGI, per germline. This CDR3 comprises 14 residues. With V trimmed by 5 bases and J by 5 bases, 7 bases remained unmatched. The rearrangement links TRBV6-5 to TRBJ2-7; 9 bases map to TRBD1. The sequencing input was cultured CD8+ T cells derived from PBMCs. This receptor was identified in a male donor with HIV. The DNA of the CDR3 is TGTGCCAGCAGTGCCGGGACAGGGTACAACGAGCAGTACTTC. Its translation is CASSAGTGYNEQYF.